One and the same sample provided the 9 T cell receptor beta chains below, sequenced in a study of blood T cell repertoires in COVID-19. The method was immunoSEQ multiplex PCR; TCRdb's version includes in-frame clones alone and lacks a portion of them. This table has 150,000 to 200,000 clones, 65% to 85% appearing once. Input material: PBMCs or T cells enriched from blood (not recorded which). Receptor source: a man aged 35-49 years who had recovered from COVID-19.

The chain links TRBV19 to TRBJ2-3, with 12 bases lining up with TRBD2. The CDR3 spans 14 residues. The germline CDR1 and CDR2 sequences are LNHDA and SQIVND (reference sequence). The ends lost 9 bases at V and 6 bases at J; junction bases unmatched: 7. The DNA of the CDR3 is TGTGCCAGCAACCTAGCGGGGGGGCCGGATACGCAGTATTTT. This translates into CASNLAGGPDTQYF. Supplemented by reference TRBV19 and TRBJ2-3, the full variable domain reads DGGITQSPKYLFRKEGQNVTLSCEQNLNHDAMYWYRQDPGQGLRLIYYSQIVNDFQKGDIAEGYSVSREKKESFPLTVTSAQKNPTAFYLCASNLAGGPDTQYFGPGTRLTVL.

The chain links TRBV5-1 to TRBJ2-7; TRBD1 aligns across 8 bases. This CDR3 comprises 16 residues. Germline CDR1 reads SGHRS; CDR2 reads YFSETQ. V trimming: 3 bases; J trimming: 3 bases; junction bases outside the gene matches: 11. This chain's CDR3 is CASSSEPDRGSYEQYF. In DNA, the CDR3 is TGCGCCAGCAGCTCCGAACCCGACAGGGGAAGCTACGAGCAGTACTTC.

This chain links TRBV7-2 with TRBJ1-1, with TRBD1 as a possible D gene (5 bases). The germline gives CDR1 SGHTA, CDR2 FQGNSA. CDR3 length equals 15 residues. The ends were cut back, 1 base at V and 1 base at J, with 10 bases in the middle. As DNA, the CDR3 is TGTGCCAGCAGCTTAGGGGGCAGGACGAACACTGAAGCTTTCTTT. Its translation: CASSLGGRTNTEAFF. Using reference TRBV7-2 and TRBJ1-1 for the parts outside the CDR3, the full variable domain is GAGVSQSPSNKVTEKGKDVELRCDPISGHTALYWYRQSLGQGLEFLIYFQGNSAPDKSGLPSDRFSAERTGGSVSTLTIQRTQQEDSAVYLCASSLGGRTNTEAFFGQGTRLTVV.

The DNA for the CDR3 is TGCGCCAGCTCCAACGCGTGGGGCCTTCTAGTCACTGAAGCTTTCTTT. It translates to CASSNAWGLLVTEAFF. J is TRBJ1-1 and V is TRBV4-3; weak D call: TRBD1 (5 bases). The CDR3 covers 16 residues. Germline CDR1 and CDR2: LGHNA and YSLEER. Trimming pared 8 bases from V and 4 bases from J, leaving 23 bases between.

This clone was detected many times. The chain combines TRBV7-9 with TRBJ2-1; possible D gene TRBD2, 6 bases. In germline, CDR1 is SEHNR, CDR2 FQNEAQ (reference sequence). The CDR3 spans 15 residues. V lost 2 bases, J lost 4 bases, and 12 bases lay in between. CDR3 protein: CASSLSRGAYNEQFF. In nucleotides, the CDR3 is TGTGCCAGCAGCTTAAGTCGCGGGGCGTACAATGAGCAGTTCTTC.

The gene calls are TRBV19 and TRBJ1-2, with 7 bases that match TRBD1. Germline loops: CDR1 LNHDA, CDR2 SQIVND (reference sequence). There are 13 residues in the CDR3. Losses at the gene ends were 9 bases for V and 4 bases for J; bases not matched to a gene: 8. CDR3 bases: TGTGCCAGCAGCAGACAGGGCCTCTATGGCTACACCTTC. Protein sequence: CASSRQGLYGYTF. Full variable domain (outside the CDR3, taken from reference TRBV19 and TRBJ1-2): DGGITQSPKYLFRKEGQNVTLSCEQNLNHDAMYWYRQDPGQGLRLIYYSQIVNDFQKGDIAEGYSVSREKKESFPLTVTSAQKNPTAFYLCASSRQGLYGYTFGSGTRLTVV.

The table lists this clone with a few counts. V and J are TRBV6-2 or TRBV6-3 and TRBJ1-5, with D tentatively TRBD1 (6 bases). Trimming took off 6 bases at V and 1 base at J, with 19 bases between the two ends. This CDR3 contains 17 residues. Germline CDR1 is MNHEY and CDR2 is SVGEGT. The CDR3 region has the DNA TGTGCCAGCAGCCTCGGGGCTGGACAGAGGAGCAATCAGCCCCAGCATTTT. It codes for CASSLGAGQRSNQPQHF.

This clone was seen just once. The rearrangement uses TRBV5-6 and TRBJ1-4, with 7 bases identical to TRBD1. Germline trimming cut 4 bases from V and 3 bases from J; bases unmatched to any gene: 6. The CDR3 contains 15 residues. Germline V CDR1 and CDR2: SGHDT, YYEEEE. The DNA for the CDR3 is TGTGCCAGCAGCCTAAGACAGGGCTCTAATGAAAAACTGTTTTTT. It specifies CASSLRQGSNEKLFF.

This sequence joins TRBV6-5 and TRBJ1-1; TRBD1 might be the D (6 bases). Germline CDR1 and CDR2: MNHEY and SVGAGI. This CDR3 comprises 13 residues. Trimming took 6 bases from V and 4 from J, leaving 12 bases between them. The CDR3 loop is CASRGGGSTEAFF. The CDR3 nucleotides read TGTGCCAGCAGGGGAGGGGGGTCCACTGAAGCTTTCTTT.